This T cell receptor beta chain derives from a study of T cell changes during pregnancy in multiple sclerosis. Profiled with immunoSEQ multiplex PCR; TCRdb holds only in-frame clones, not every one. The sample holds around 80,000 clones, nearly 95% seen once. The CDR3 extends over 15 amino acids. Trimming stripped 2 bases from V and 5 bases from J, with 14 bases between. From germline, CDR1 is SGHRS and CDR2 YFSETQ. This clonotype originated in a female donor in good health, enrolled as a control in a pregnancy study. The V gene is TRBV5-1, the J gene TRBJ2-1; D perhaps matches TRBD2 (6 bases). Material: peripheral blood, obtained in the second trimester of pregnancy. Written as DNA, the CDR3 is TGCGCCAGCAGCTTAAATCCCGGGACTGACAATGAGCAGTTCTTC. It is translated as CASSLNPGTDNEQFF.